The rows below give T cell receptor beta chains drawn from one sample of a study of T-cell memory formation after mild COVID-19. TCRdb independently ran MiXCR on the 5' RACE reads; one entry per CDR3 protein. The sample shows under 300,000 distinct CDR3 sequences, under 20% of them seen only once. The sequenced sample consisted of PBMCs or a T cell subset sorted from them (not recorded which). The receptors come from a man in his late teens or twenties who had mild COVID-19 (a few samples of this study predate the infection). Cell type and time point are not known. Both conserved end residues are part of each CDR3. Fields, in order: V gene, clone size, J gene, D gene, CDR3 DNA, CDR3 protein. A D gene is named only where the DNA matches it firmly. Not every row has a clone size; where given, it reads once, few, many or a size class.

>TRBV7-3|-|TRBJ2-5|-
TGTGCCAGCAGCGTACAGGGTTCAGAGACCCAGTACTTC
CASSVQGSETQYF
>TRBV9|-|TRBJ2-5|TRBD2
TGTGCCAGCAGCGAACGCGGGAGGAAAGAGACCCAGTACTTC
CASSERGRKETQYF
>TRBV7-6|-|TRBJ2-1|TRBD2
TGTGCCAGCAGCCCCGTCTTCTCGGGGGGAAACAATGAGCAGTTCTTC
CASSPVFSGGNNEQFF
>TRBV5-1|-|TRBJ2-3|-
TGCGCCAGCAGCATGGGGAGGGACAGTGTCACAGATACGCAGTATTTT
CASSMGRDSVTDTQYF
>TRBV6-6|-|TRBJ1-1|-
TGTGCCAGCAATCTCGAGGGATACACTGAAGCTTTCTTT
CASNLEGYTEAFF
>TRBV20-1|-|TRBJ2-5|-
TGCAGTGGCGACGGGGGCCCTGGAGAGACCCAGTACTTC
CSGDGGPGETQYF
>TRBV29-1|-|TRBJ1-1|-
TGCAGCGTCGATACCTGGTCTTATATCATAGGGGACACTGAAGCTTTCTTT
CSVDTWSYIIGDTEAFF
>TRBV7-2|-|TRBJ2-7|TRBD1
TGTGCCAGCAGCTTTGGGATCGGGGACAGAACATACGAGCAGTACTTC
CASSFGIGDRTYEQYF
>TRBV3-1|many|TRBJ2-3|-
TGTGCCAGCAGTTCCTCGCCGTTTACAGATACGCAGTATTTT
CASSSSPFTDTQYF
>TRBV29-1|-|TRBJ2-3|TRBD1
TGCAGCATTGGACAGGGGCTCGGGGGGAACACAGATACGCAGTATTTT
CSIGQGLGGNTDTQYF
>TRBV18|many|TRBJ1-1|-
TGTGCCAGCTCACCGTTGAGGGGGAACACTGAAGCTTTCTTT
CASSPLRGNTEAFF
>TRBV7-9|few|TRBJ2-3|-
TGTGCCAGCAGCTTAACGCGGGGTAGCACAGATACGCAGTATTTT
CASSLTRGSTDTQYF
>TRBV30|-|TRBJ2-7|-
TGTGCCTGGAGTCTGACAGCATACGAGCAGTACTTC
CAWSLTAYEQYF
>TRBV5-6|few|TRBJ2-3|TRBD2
TGTGCCAGCAGCTCGTCCCGGTCTCGGACTAGCGTCACAGATACGCAGTATTTT
CASSSSRSRTSVTDTQYF
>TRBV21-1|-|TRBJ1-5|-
TGTGCCAGCAGCAAAGGAAAAGGGGGTGGTCCCCAGCATTTT
CASSKGKGGGPQHF
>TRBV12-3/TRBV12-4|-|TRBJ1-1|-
TGTGCCAGCAATCCAAGCTGGAACACTGAAGCTTTCTTT
CASNPSWNTEAFF
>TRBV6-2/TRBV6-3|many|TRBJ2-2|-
TGTGCCAGCAGTTACGCCGGGGAGCTGTTTTTT
CASSYAGELFF
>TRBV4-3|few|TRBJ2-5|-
TGCGCCAGCAGCCAAGACCCGTGGGAGACCCAGTACTTC
CASSQDPWETQYF
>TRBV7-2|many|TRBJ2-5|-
TGTGCCAGTCACCTAGGCAACCCAAAAGAGACCCAGTACTTC
CASHLGNPKETQYF
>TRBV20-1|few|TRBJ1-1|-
TGCAGTGCTAGCAGGGTCGTCGACACTGAAGCTTTCTTT
CSASRVVDTEAFF
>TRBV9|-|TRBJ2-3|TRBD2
TGTGCCAGCAGCTCCCGGACTAGCGGATTCACAGATACGCAGTATTTT
CASSSRTSGFTDTQYF
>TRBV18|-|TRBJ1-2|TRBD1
TGTGCCAGCTCACCCGCCCTACAGGGGGTCGATGGCTACACCTTC
CASSPALQGVDGYTF
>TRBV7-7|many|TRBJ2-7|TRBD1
TGTGCCAGCAGTCGAGGACAGGGGGCTCTCTACGAGCAGTACTTC
CASSRGQGALYEQYF
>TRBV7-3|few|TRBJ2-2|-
TGTGCCAGCAGCTTCGACAGCATCACCGGGGAGCTGTTTTTT
CASSFDSITGELFF
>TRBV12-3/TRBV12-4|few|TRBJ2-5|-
TGTGCCAGCAGTCCCTCTGGAAGGGGGGAGACCCAGTACTTC
CASSPSGRGETQYF
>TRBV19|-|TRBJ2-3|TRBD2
TGTGCCAGCCGCCCGTCTAGCGGGGGGGATGTGCGCGCGCAGTATTTT
CASRPSSGGDVRAQYF
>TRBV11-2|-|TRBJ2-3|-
TGTGCCAGCAGCTTACACAGGTTCACTAGCACAGATACGCAGTATTTT
CASSLHRFTSTDTQYF
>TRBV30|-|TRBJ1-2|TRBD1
TGTGCCTGGACAGAGGGGGCAACTAACTATGGCTACACCTTC
CAWTEGATNYGYTF
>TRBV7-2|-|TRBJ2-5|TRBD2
TGTGCCAGCAGCTTAGTCATCGGGGGGGTAAAAGAGACCCAGTACTTC
CASSLVIGGVKETQYF
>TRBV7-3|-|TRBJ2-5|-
TGTGCCAGCAGCCAGGACATCAGAGAGACCCAGTACTTC
CASSQDIRETQYF
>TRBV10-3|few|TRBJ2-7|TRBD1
TGTGCCATCAGTGAGGAGGGGGCGGTCAACGAGCAGTACTTC
CAISEEGAVNEQYF
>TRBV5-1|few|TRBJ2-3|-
TGCGCCAGCAGCTCGGACCCGAACACAGATACGCAGTATTTT
CASSSDPNTDTQYF
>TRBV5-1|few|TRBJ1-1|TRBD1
TGCGCCAGCAGCAGGACAGGGGTAGGGACTGCCGAAGCTTTCTTT
CASSRTGVGTAEAFF
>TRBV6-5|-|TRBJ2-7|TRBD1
TGTGCCAGCACCGACGGGGACAGGGTGTACGAGCAGTACTTC
CASTDGDRVYEQYF
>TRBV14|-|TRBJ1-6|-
TGTGCCAGCAGCTGGGTGGGGAGCTCCTATAATTCACCCCTCCACTTT
CASSWVGSSYNSPLHF
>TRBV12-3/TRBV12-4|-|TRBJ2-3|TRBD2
TGTGCCAGCAGTTTCGGAGCGGGGCACACAGATACGCAGTATTTT
CASSFGAGHTDTQYF
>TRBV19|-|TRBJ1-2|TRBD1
TGTGCCGCCCGGGACAGGGCTAGATTGGGCTATGGCTACACCTTC
CAARDRARLGYGYTF